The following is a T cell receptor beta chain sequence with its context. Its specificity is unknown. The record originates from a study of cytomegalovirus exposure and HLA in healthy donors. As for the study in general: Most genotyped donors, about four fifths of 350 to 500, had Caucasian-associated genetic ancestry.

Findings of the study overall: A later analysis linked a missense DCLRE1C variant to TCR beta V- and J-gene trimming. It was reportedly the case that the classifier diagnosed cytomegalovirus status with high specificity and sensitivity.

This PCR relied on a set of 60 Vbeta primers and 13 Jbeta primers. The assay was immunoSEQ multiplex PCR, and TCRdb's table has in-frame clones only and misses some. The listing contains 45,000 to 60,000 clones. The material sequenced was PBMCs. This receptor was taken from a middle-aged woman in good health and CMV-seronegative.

CDR3: CASSLGIGTGGSYGYTF. DNA of the CDR3: TGTGCCAGCAGTTTAGGAATAGGAACAGGGGGCTCCTATGGCTACACCTTC. The chain carries TRBV28 and TRBJ1-2; 9 nucleotides line up with TRBD1. V lost 2 bases to trimming and J lost 4 bases; unmatched junction nucleotides: 11. The germline V gene encodes CDR1 MDHEN and CDR2 SYDVKM. This CDR3 is built from 17 residues.